This T cell receptor beta chain was captured by sequencing in a study of CD8 T cells in ankylosing spondylitis. General study findings and limits: Some of these motif variants have turned up before, in reports on reactive arthritis synovial fluid and blood. One TCR beta motif, made up of seven to nine highly homologous variants, appeared characteristic of ankylosing spondylitis blood. Enrichment of disease-linked clones was reportedly significant in matched ankylosing spondylitis synovial fluid.

The germline V and J ends were trimmed by 5 bases and 2 bases, with 10 bases remaining between them. CDR3 length equals 13 residues. The V gene's germline CDR1 is MDHEN and CDR2 SYDVKM. Generation of TCR beta libraries employed quantitative 5'-RACE incorporating molecular barcodes. In TCRdb, the 5' RACE reads were re-called with MiXCR into one record per CDR3 protein. The sample lists roughly 30,000 distinct CDR3 sequences; approximately 15% were seen once. With regard to this clonotype: The antigen remains undetermined.

Material for sequencing was blood. The chain carries TRBV28 and TRBJ2-7; D not certain. The TCR originated in a male donor with ankylosing spondylitis or in good health (not recorded which). CDR3 sequence (DNA): TGTGCCAGCAGTAAACCCTCAACCTACGAGCAGTACTTC. It translates to CASSKPSTYEQYF.